This passage covers 24 T cell receptor beta chains from one sample sequenced in a study of shared clonotypes between healthy human individuals. As defined, naive CD8 cells were CD45RO-negative and positively selected for CCR7, with terminally differentiated effector memory CD45RA+ cells excluded. TCRdb's copy holds only in-frame clones and misses some; the assay was immunoSEQ multiplex PCR. Among hundreds of thousands of clones listed, approximately 95% were seen once. Material for sequencing was naive CD8+ T cells sorted from blood. All receptors derive from a woman in her 30s in good health.

The genes are TRBV14 and TRBJ1-5; no reliable D call. The CDR3 consists of 12 residues. Germline-derived CDR1 and CDR2 are SGHDN and FVKESK. Trimming pared 3 bases from V and 3 bases from J, leaving 3 bases between. CDR3 protein: CASSQDNQPQHF. CDR3 bases: TGTGCCAGCAGCCAGGACAATCAGCCCCAGCATTTT.

The count of this clone is one. V and J are TRBV27 and TRBJ2-7; 11 bases map to TRBD2. Germline V gives CDR1 MNHEY, CDR2 SMNVEV (reference sequence). The CDR3 consists of 16 residues. The V segment lost 5 bases and the J segment 2 bases; nucleotides outside the gene matches: 8. The CDR3 DNA sequence: TGTGCCAGCAGTCCATCTAGCGGGAGGTTAGCCTACGAGCAGTACTTC. The encoded protein is CASSPSSGRLAYEQYF.

With respect to this clone: This same CDR3 is encoded by further DNA sequences in the sample. The chain recombines TRBV9 with TRBJ2-7; 9 positions match TRBD1. This CDR3 has 15 amino acids. The germline gives CDR1 SGDLS, CDR2 YYNGEE. V lost 2 bases and J lost 0; bases outside the gene matches: 3. This CDR3 is CASSVGQGRSYEQYF. In DNA form, the CDR3 reads TGTGCCAGCAGCGTGGGACAGGGCCGCTCCTACGAGCAGTACTTC. Full variable domain (rest looked up from reference TRBV9 and TRBJ2-7): DSGVTQTPKHLITATGQRVTLRCSPRSGDLSVYWYQQSLDQGLQFLIQYYNGEERAKGNILERFSAQQFPDLHSELNLSSLELGDSALYFCASSVGQGRSYEQYFGPGTRLTVT.

On this clone: The same CDR3 arises from other DNA sequences in this sample as well. This chain links TRBV7-9 with TRBJ2-1; D is unresolved. CDR3 length: 11 residues. Germline V gene sequence: CDR1 SEHNR, CDR2 FQNEAQ (reference sequence). With 3 bases removed from V and 7 bases from J, the gap between germline ends came to 4 bases. CDR3 region: CASSLGNEQFF. The DNA for the CDR3 is TGTGCCAGCAGCTTGGGGAATGAGCAGTTCTTC. Supplemented by reference TRBV7-9 and TRBJ2-1, the full variable domain reads DTGVSQNPRHKITKRGQNVTFRCDPISEHNRLYWYRQTLGQGPEFLTYFQNEAQLEKSRLLSDRFSAERPKGSFSTLEIQRTEQGDSAMYLCASSLGNEQFFGPGTRLTVL.

The rearrangement joins TRBV5-5 to TRBJ1-4; 9 nucleotides align to TRBD1. Looked up from germline, CDR1 is SGHKS and CDR2 is YYEKEE (reference sequence). The CDR3 spans 14 residues. J was trimmed by 6 bases and V by 2 bases; bases with no gene match: 2. The CDR3 DNA reads TGTGCCAGCAGCTTATGGACAGGGGATGAAAAACTGTTTTTT. Amino acids: CASSLWTGDEKLFF.

This chain links TRBV4-1 with TRBJ2-1; D is ambiguous. Germline V gene data show CDR1 as MGHRA and CDR2 as YSYEKL. This CDR3 is built from 18 residues. V shed 0 bases and J shed 1 base, with 16 bases lying between them. DNA of the CDR3: TGCGCCAGCAGCCAAGAGGTAAGGCGCGGACGGTCCTACAATGAGCAGTTCTTC. Translating it yields CASSQEVRRGRSYNEQFF.

This rearrangement joins TRBV7-9 to TRBJ2-3, with 9 bases fitting TRBD2. Germline loops: CDR1 SEHNR, CDR2 FQNEAQ (reference sequence). The V segment lost 4 bases and the J segment 1 base; nucleotides outside the gene matches: 9. The length of the CDR3 is 17 residues. CDR3 bases: TGTGCCAGCAGCTACCTCGTAGCGGGAGAGGGCACAGATACGCAGTATTTT. It yields the protein CASSYLVAGEGTDTQYF.

This sequence joins TRBV29-1 and TRBJ1-5; 8 bases align to TRBD1. Trimming cost V 5 bases and J 5 bases; bases outside gene matches: 11. This CDR3 comprises 15 residues. Germline V gene data show CDR1 as SQVTM and CDR2 as ANQGSEA. The CDR3: CSVPFRDRFDQPQHF. The DNA of the CDR3 is TGCAGCGTTCCGTTCCGGGACAGGTTTGATCAGCCCCAGCATTTT.

This rearrangement joins TRBV12-1 to TRBJ1-2; the DNA was not compared with TRBD1, the D call given in the table. TRBV12-1 corresponds to a pseudogene. This CDR3 spans 15 amino acids. CDR3: CASSGPGQANYGYTF. In nucleotides, the CDR3 is TGTGCCAGCAGCGGCCCGGGACAGGCGAACTATGGCTACACCTTC.

The J gene is TRBJ2-5, the V gene TRBV4-1, with D hard to call. CDR1 and CDR2 (germline): MGHRA, YSYEKL. This CDR3 is 18 amino acids long. The V end was cut by 0 bases, the J end by 7 bases, with 24 bases between. The CDR3 region is CASSQEVSRQPPRVTQYF. The CDR3 bases are TGCGCCAGCAGCCAAGAGGTTTCGCGACAACCACCCCGGGTGACCCAGTACTTC.

Here the CDR3 DNA reads TGTGCCAGCAGCCCCCGCAGGGTGGCCGGGGAGCTGTTTTTT. Its translation is CASSPRRVAGELFF. The chain joins TRBV7-8 to TRBJ2-2, with D maybe TRBD1 (5 bases). This CDR3 comprises 14 residues. V was clipped by 5 bases and J by 6 bases, with 13 bases between them. Germline-derived CDR1 and CDR2 are SGHVS and FQNEAQ.

This rearrangement joins TRBV2 to TRBJ2-7; D may be TRBD2 (5 bases). The CDR3 is 14 amino acids. Germline V gene sequence: CDR1 SNHLY, CDR2 FYNNEI. With 7 bases removed from V and 2 bases from J, the gap between germline ends came to 15 bases. Here the CDR3 DNA reads TGTGCCAGCATTTTCGTGGGAGAGGCCTACGAGCAGTACTTC. Protein: CASIFVGEAYEQYF. The variable domain in full, completed from reference TRBV2 and TRBJ2-7, reads EPEVTQTPSHQVTQMGQEVILRCVPISNHLYFYWYRQILGQKVEFLVSFYNNEISEKSEIFDDQFSVERPDGSNFTLKIRSTKLEDSAMYFCASIFVGEAYEQYFGPGTRLTVT.

The J gene is TRBJ2-7, the V gene TRBV28; TRBD2 is a possible D gene (5 bases). This CDR3 has 12 amino acids. Germline-derived CDR1 and CDR2 are MDHEN and SYDVKM. Trimming pared 10 bases from V and 0 bases from J, leaving 10 bases between. In DNA form, the CDR3 reads TGTGCCACCTCGGGGAGCTCCTACGAGCAGTACTTC. Its translation is CATSGSSYEQYF.

The chain uses TRBV29-1 and TRBJ2-7; D tentatively fits TRBD1 or TRBD2 (5 bases each). V lost 5 bases, J lost 6 bases, and 11 bases lay in between. Germline-derived CDR1 and CDR2 are SQVTM and ANQGSEA. The CDR3 has 11 amino acids. The CDR3 DNA sequence: TGCAGCGTTCCTAGAGGGGCCGAGCAGTACTTC. The encoded protein is CSVPRGAEQYF.

The J gene is TRBJ2-3, the V gene TRBV5-6, with a tentative D call TRBD1 (6 bases). V was cut by 0 bases and J by 4 bases, with 12 bases left in between. There are 15 residues in the CDR3. Germline CDR1 SGHDT, CDR2 YYEEEE. The CDR3: CASSLGPGAADTQYF. CDR3 sequence (DNA): TGTGCCAGCAGCTTGGGGCCAGGGGCGGCAGATACGCAGTATTTT.

This chain connects TRBV28 to TRBJ1-2; D remains unclear. The CDR3 has 11 residues. Trimming stripped 5 bases from V and 8 bases from J, with 9 bases between. Germline values: CDR1 MDHEN, CDR2 SYDVKM. The CDR3 is CASSGLRGYTF. The CDR3 region has the DNA TGTGCCAGCAGTGGACTTAGGGGCTACACCTTC.

The rearrangement joins TRBV29-1 to TRBJ2-1; 10 nucleotides line up with TRBD2. Germline V CDR1 and CDR2: SQVTM, ANQGSEA. V trimming: 3 bases; J trimming: 7 bases; junction bases outside the gene matches: 9. This CDR3 contains 15 residues. The CDR3 nucleotides read TGCAGCGTTGACAGGGGGACTAGCGAACTGAATGAGCAGTTCTTC. Translation: CSVDRGTSELNEQFF.

CDR3 residues: CASSLVGLDEQYF. Here the CDR3 DNA reads TGTGCCAGCAGTTTGGTAGGGTTGGACGAGCAGTACTTC. The rearrangement uses TRBV6-6 and TRBJ2-7; D gene uncertain. Germline V CDR1 and CDR2: MNHNY, SVGAGI (reference sequence). There are 13 residues in the CDR3. V lost 4 bases and J lost 5, with 12 bases in between.

This chain connects TRBV19 to TRBJ1-2; D is uncertain. The germline V and J ends were trimmed by 3 bases and 4 bases, with 15 bases remaining between them. The CDR3 has 15 amino acids. The germline CDR1 and CDR2 sequences are LNHDA and SQIVND (reference sequence). The CDR3 is CASSILSANVYGYTF. In DNA form, the CDR3 reads TGTGCCAGTAGTATTCTGAGTGCTAATGTCTATGGCTACACCTTC.

V and J are TRBV27 and TRBJ1-1; tentatively, D is TRBD1 (5 bases). The V end lost 4 bases, the J end lost 4 bases, and 16 bases lay between the germline ends. The CDR3 contains 15 residues. Germline CDR1 is MNHEY and CDR2 is SMNVEV (reference sequence). CDR3 loop: CASSSRQPQGTEAFF. CDR3 sequence (DNA): TGTGCCAGCAGTTCTCGACAGCCTCAGGGCACTGAAGCTTTCTTT.

V usage is TRBV2 and J usage is TRBJ2-7; 10 bases agree with TRBD2. This CDR3 spans 15 amino acids. V was pared by 4 bases and J by 3 bases, with 6 bases of the junction left unmatched. CDR1 SNHLY and CDR2 FYNNEI come from the germline V gene. The chain's CDR3 is CASSVSGRGGYEQYF. CDR3 bases: TGTGCCAGCAGTGTCAGCGGGAGGGGGGGCTACGAGCAGTACTTC.

Comment on this clone: This clone may be a read error of a much larger clone one base away. The sample carries other DNA sequences with the same CDR3. V gene TRBV27 combines with J gene TRBJ2-6, with D unresolved. Germline CDR1 reads MNHEY; CDR2 reads SMNVEV (reference sequence). Deletions cut 2 bases from V and 2 bases from J, with 1 base between. The CDR3 length is 13 residues. As DNA, the CDR3 is TGTGCCAGCAGTTTAGCTGGGGCCAACGTCCTGACTTTC. Protein sequence: CASSLAGANVLTF.

The chain uses TRBV7-2 and TRBJ1-5; D is possibly TRBD1 (6 bases). The CDR3 is 15 amino acids. Germline CDR1 is SGHTA and CDR2 is FQGNSA. V lost 5 bases and J 5 bases, leaving 16 bases between the germline ends. CDR3 amino acids: CASSPEGGPYQPQHF. The CDR3 DNA is TGTGCCAGCAGCCCAGAAGGGGGTCCGTATCAGCCCCAGCATTTT.

The J gene is TRBJ1-2, the V gene TRBV11-2; 7 bases match TRBD1. Germline CDR1 SGHAT, CDR2 FQNNGV. The CDR3 covers 14 residues. Trimming took 5 bases from V and 6 from J; bases not matched to a gene: 9. The CDR3: CASSIKGQSDGYTF. For the CDR3, the DNA is TGTGCCAGCAGCATTAAGGGACAGTCGGATGGCTACACCTTC.